The rows below give T cell receptor beta chains drawn from one sample of a study of blood T cell repertoires in COVID-19. Sequencing used immunoSEQ multiplex PCR; TCRdb keeps in-frame clones, though not all of them. The table includes 12,000 or so clones, more than 70% detected once. The sample consisted of peripheral blood. All receptors come from a human donor in a cohort sampled during active COVID-19. The CDR3 runs from the conserved cysteine through the conserved F or W. A D gene is named only where the DNA matches it firmly. A clone size is listed for some rows: how often the clone was seen (once, few, many), or a class if it is expanded.

clone_size j_call d_call v_call cdr3_aa cdr3_nt
few TRBJ1-2 NA TRBV3-1/TRBV3-2 CASSQESSGVKGYGYTF TGTGCCAGCAGCCAAGAATCGTCAGGGGTCAAGGGCTATGGCTACACCTTC
NA TRBJ1-1 NA TRBV9 CASSGGVRGSTEAFF TGTGCCAGCAGCGGTGGGGTGAGAGGGAGCACTGAAGCTTTCTTT
NA TRBJ1-2 NA TRBV18 CASSPRQGDGYTF TGTGCCAGCTCACCGCGGCAAGGGGATGGCTACACCTTC
NA TRBJ2-5 TRBD1 TRBV2 CASRPGQGGETQYF TGTGCCAGCAGGCCCGGACAGGGTGGGGAGACCCAGTACTTC
NA TRBJ1-6 TRBD1 TRBV5-1 CASSRDREVSPLHF TGCGCCAGCAGTCGGGACAGGGAAGTCTCACCCCTCCACTTT
NA TRBJ2-7 TRBD1 TRBV5-1 CASSLEQGGRYEQYF TGCGCCAGCAGCTTGGAACAGGGGGGTCGGTACGAGCAGTACTTC
NA TRBJ2-7 TRBD2 TRBV5-8 CASSLAGTSGTYEQYF TGTGCCAGCAGCTTGGCCGGGACTAGCGGAACCTACGAGCAGTACTTC
NA TRBJ2-7 NA TRBV5-8 CASSSLQGYEQYF TGTGCCAGCAGCTCCCTACAGGGCTACGAGCAGTACTTC
NA TRBJ1-2 TRBD1 TRBV18 CASSRDPGQGAVGYTF TGTGCCAGCTCGAGGGACCCGGGACAGGGGGCGGTTGGCTACACCTTC
NA TRBJ1-1 TRBD1 TRBV19 CASSIAGTGSSEAFF TGTGCCAGTAGTATTGCCGGGACAGGGTCTTCTGAAGCTTTCTTT
NA TRBJ1-4 NA TRBV5-1 CASSLAYAGTVEKLFF TGCGCCAGCAGCTTGGCCTACGCGGGGACTGTTGAAAAACTGTTTTTT
NA TRBJ2-1 TRBD2 TRBV11-2 CASTLAGPYNEQFF TGTGCCAGTACACTAGCGGGGCCCTACAATGAGCAGTTCTTC
NA TRBJ2-2 TRBD1 TRBV18 CASSPGQVGAGELFF TGTGCCAGCTCGCCGGGACAGGTGGGAGCCGGGGAGCTGTTTTTT
NA TRBJ2-2 TRBD1 TRBV2 CASRPLRGRAGELFF TGTGCCAGCCGTCCGCTAAGGGGGCGCGCCGGGGAGCTGTTTTTT
NA TRBJ1-1 NA TRBV7-9 CASSGTGMGGGGEAFF TGTGCCAGCAGCGGGACGGGTATGGGGGGGGGCGGTGAAGCTTTCTTT
NA TRBJ1-2 TRBD1 TRBV7-2 CASTLDRSPHGYTF TGTGCCAGCACTTTGGACAGGAGCCCCCATGGCTACACCTTC
NA TRBJ1-2 TRBD1 TRBV5-4 CASSFDRGNGYTF TGTGCCAGCAGCTTCGACAGGGGAAATGGCTACACCTTC
NA TRBJ2-6 NA TRBV7-2 CASSSILQGLAGANVLTF TGTGCCAGCAGCTCTATATTACAGGGTCTGGCTGGGGCCAACGTCCTGACTTTC
NA TRBJ1-4 TRBD1 TRBV3-1/TRBV3-2 CASSQGTGERGRDEKLFF TGTGCCAGCAGCCAAGGGACAGGGGAAAGGGGCAGGGATGAAAAACTGTTTTTT
NA TRBJ2-7 TRBD2 TRBV3-1/TRBV3-2 CASSPGGPLGEQYF TGTGCCAGCAGCCCGGGGGGGCCCCTAGGAGAGCAGTACTTC
NA TRBJ2-5 TRBD2 TRBV3-1/TRBV3-2 CASSLNSGTSQETQYF TGTGCCAGCAGCCTAAATAGCGGGACTAGCCAAGAGACCCAGTACTTC
NA TRBJ2-2 TRBD2 TRBV7-2 CASSSRSSGSGGELFF TGTGCCAGCAGCTCGAGGTCTAGCGGGAGTGGAGGGGAGCTGTTTTTT
NA TRBJ2-1 TRBD1 TRBV5-1 CASSSGQGASNEQFF TGCGCCAGCAGCTCGGGACAGGGGGCTTCCAATGAGCAGTTCTTC
few TRBJ1-3 TRBD1 TRBV9 CASSVEGGTGAGNTIYF TGTGCCAGCAGCGTAGAAGGAGGGACAGGGGCTGGAAACACCATATATTTT
NA TRBJ1-3 NA TRBV5-4 CASRPGGAEGNTIYF TGTGCCAGCAGACCGGGCGGGGCCGAGGGAAACACCATATATTTT
NA TRBJ2-7 NA TRBV5-1 CASRRQEDEQYF TGCGCCAGCAGACGACAGGAGGACGAGCAGTACTTC
NA TRBJ1-5 NA TRBV5-4 CASSPGPEDQPQHF TGTGCCAGCAGCCCCGGTCCAGAGGATCAGCCCCAGCATTTT
NA TRBJ2-7 NA TRBV18 CASSPGREQYF TGTGCCAGCTCACCAGGGAGGGAGCAGTACTTC
NA TRBJ2-1 TRBD2 TRBV7-2 CASSLVGTSGIGEQFF TGTGCCAGCAGCTTAGTGGGGACTAGCGGGATTGGTGAGCAGTTCTTC
NA TRBJ2-7 NA TRBV5-1 CASSRGKLGPSSYEQYF TGCGCCAGCAGCCGCGGTAAACTGGGGCCGAGCTCCTACGAGCAGTACTTC
NA TRBJ2-5 TRBD2 TRBV2 CASTVGTIQETQYF TGTGCCAGCACCGTAGGGACTATTCAAGAGACCCAGTACTTC
NA TRBJ1-1 NA TRBV29-1 CSVARDTNTEAFF TGCAGCGTTGCCCGGGACACCAACACTGAAGCTTTCTTT
NA TRBJ1-2 NA TRBV9 CASSAPSLQGGYTF TGTGCCAGCAGCGCCCCTAGCTTACAGGGAGGCTACACCTTC
NA TRBJ2-7 TRBD2 TRBV5-1 CASSPSGSQTEQYF TGCGCCAGCAGTCCTAGCGGGAGTCAAACCGAGCAGTACTTC
NA TRBJ2-1 NA TRBV5-4 CASSQQDRYNEQFF TGTGCCAGCAGCCAACAAGACAGGTACAATGAGCAGTTCTTC
NA TRBJ1-2 TRBD1 TRBV7-2 CASSPDRNYGYTF TGTGCCAGCAGCCCGGACAGGAACTATGGCTACACCTTC
NA TRBJ1-1 NA TRBV5-6 CASSLKQNTEAFF TGTGCCAGCAGCTTGAAACAGAACACTGAAGCTTTCTTT
NA TRBJ1-2 TRBD1 TRBV12-5 CASGDRDRPTF TGTGCTAGTGGTGATAGGGACAGGCCCACCTTC
NA TRBJ1-3 NA TRBV13 CASSFRGRGGNTIYF TGTGCCAGCAGCTTCAGGGGTCGGGGTGGAAACACCATATATTTT
NA TRBJ2-5 TRBD2 TRBV9 CASSLGTSGETQYF TGTGCCAGCAGCCTAGGGACTAGCGGAGAGACCCAGTACTTC